The next 2 T cell receptor beta chains were all read from a single sample in a study of blood T cell repertoires in COVID-19. Clones were read by immunoSEQ multiplex PCR, and TCRdb kept only the in-frame ones, dropping some. The repertoire holds more than 150,000 clones, with roughly 84% as singletons. Material: PBMCs or T cells enriched from blood (not recorded which). Receptor source: a woman aged 60-70 years who had recovered from COVID-19.

This clone is a singleton in its sample. The chain uses TRBV7-2 and TRBJ2-1, with unresolved D. This CDR3 comprises 13 residues. Germline V gene lookup returns CDR1 SGHTA and CDR2 FQGNSA. The V end was cut by 2 bases, the J end by 8 bases, with 10 bases between. The CDR3 sequence: CASSLRRRDEQFF. The CDR3 bases are TGTGCCAGCAGCTTACGGAGACGGGATGAGCAGTTCTTC.

The genes are TRBV6-5 and TRBJ2-7; no definite D call. The CDR3 length is 16 residues. Per the germline V gene, CDR1 is MNHEY and CDR2 is SVGAGI. Trimming took 0 bases from V and 0 from J, leaving 12 bases between them. CDR3 amino acids: CASSYSAGWSSYEQYF. In nucleotides, the CDR3 is TGTGCCAGCAGTTACTCGGCCGGATGGAGCTCCTACGAGCAGTACTTC.